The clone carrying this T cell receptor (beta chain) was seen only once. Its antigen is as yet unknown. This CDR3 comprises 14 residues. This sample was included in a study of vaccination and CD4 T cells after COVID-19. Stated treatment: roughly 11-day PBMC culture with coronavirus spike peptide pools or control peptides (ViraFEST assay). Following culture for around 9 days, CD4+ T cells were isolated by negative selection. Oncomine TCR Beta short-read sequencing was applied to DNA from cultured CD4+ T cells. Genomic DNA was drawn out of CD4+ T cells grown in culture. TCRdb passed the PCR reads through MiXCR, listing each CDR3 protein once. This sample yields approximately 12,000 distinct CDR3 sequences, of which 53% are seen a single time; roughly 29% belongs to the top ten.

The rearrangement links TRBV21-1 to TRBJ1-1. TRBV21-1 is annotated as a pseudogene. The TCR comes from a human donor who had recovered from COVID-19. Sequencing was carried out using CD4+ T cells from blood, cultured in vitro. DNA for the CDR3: TGTGCCAGCAGCAACGGATCGCCTGGTACTGAAGCTTTCTTT. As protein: CASSNGSPGTEAFF.